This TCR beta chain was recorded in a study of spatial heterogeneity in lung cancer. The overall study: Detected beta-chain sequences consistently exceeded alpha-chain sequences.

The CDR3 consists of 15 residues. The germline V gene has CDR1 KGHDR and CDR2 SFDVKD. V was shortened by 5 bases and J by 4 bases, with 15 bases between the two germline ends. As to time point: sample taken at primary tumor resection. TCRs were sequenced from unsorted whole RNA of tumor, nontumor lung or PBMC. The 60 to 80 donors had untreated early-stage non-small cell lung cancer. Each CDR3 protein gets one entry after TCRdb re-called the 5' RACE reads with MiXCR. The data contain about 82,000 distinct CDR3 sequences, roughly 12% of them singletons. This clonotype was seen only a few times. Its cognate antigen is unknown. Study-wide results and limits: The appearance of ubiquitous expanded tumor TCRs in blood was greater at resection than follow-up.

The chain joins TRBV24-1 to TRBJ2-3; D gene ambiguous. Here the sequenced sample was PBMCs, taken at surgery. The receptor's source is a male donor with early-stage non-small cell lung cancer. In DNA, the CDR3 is TGTGCCACCAGTGCCCTCGGACCACAAGCAGATACGCAGTATTTT. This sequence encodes CATSALGPQADTQYF.